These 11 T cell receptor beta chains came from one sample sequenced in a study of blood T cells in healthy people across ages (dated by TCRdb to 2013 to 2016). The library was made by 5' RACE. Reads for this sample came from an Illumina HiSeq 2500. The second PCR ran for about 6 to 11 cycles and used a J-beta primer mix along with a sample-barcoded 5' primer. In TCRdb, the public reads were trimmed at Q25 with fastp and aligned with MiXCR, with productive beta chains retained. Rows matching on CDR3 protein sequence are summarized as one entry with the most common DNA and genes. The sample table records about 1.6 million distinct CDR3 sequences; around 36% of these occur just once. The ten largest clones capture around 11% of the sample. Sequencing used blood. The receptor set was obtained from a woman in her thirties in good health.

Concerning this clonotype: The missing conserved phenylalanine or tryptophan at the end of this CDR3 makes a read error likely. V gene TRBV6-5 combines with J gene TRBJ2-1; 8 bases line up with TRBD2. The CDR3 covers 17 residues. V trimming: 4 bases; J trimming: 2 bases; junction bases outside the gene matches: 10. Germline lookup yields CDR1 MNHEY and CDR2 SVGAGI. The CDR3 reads CASSSLYSGGPYNEQFV. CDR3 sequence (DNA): TGTGCCAGCAGTTCCCTCTATTCGGGGGGGCCCTACAATGAGCAGTTCGTC.

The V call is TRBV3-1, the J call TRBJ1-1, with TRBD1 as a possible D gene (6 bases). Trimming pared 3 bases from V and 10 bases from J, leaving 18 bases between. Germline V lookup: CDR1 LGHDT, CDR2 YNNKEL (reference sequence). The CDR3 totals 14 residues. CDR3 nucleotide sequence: TGTGCCAGCAGCCAGTTATCGATGGTAGGGGGAGCTTTCTTT. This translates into CASSQLSMVGGAFF.

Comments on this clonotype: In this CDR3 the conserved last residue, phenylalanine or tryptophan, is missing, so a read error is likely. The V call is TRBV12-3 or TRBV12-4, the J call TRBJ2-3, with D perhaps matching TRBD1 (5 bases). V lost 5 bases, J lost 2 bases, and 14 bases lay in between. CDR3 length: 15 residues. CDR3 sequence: CASSPRQIHTDTQYV. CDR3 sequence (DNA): TGTGCCAGCAGTCCTCGACAGATACACACAGATACGCAGTATGTT.

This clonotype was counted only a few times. The CDR3 here is CASRLGLGGAGYEQYF. CDR3 in DNA: TGTGCCAGCAGGCTAGGGCTCGGGGGGGCTGGCTACGAGCAGTACTTC. J is TRBJ2-7 and V is TRBV2; 8 bases are shared with TRBD2. Trimming cost V 6 bases and J 3 bases; bases outside gene matches: 13. The CDR3 sequence is 16 residues long. Germline V CDR1 and CDR2: SNHLY, FYNNEI.

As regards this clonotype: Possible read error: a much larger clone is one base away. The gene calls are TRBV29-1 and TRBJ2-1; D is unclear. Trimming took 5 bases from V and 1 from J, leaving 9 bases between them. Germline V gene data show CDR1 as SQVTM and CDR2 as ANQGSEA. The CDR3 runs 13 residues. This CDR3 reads CSVPRHSYNEQFF. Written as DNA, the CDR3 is TGCAGCGTTCCGAGACATTCCTACAATGAGCAGTTCTTC.

This CDR3 reads CASGGVGADTQYF. CDR3 coding DNA: TGTGCCAGTGGTGGGGTTGGGGCAGATACGCAGTATTTT. The chain joins TRBV6-1 to TRBJ2-3; the D is unclear. Germline-derived CDR1 and CDR2 are MNHNS and SASEGT. The CDR3 has 13 amino acids. The germline V and J ends were trimmed by 9 bases and 4 bases, with 14 bases remaining between them.

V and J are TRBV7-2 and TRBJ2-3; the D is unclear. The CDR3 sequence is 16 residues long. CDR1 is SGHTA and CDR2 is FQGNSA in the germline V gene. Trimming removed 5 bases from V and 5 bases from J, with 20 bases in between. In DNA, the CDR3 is TGTGCCAGCAGCCTCAGATGGATGGGTGTAGGAGATACGCAGTATTTT. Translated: CASSLRWMGVGDTQYF.

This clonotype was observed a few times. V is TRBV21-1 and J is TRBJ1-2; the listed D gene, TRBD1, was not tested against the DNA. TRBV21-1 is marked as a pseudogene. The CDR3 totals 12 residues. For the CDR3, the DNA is TGTCCGACCGGGGGCAAGAACTATGGCTACACCTTC. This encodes CPTGGKNYGYTF.

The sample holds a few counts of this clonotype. CDR3 DNA: TGCGCCAGCAGCTTGGAGGCTCTAGGGACGCAGTATTTT. Translated, it gives CASSLEALGTQYF. The chain joins TRBV5-1 to TRBJ2-3; D gene unclear. The CDR3 loop spans 13 amino acids. V was clipped by 0 bases and J by 9 bases, with 11 bases between them. Germline CDR1 is SGHRS and CDR2 is YFSETQ.

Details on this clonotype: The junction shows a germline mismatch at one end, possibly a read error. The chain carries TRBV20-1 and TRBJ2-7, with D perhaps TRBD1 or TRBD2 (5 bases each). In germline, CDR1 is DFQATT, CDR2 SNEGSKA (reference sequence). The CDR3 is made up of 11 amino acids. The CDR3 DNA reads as TGCAGTGCTGGGACCTCCTACGTGCAGTACTTC. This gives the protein CSAGTSYVQYF.

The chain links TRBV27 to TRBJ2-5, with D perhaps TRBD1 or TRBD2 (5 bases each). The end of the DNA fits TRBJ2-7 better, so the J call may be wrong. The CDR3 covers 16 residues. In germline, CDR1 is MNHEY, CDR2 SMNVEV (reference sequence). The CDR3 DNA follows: TGTGCCAGCAGTTTATCGGGGGAAGGGTCCAGAAACGAGCAGTACTTC. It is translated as CASSLSGEGSRNEQYF.